This T cell receptor (beta chain) is from a study of OX40 agonist ivuxolimab in advanced cancers. Study overall: Intravenous ivuxolimab at 0.01 to 10 mg/kg was given to patients every 2 weeks.

Trimming took 4 bases from V and 8 from J; bases not matched to a gene: 6. CDR3 size: 15 residues. Germline V gene lookup returns CDR1 SGHVS and CDR2 FNYEAQ. The study, taken as a whole, reports: Among the least clonally expanded were partial responders at 0.1-3.0 mg/kg.

As regards this clone: What it binds is not known.

Method: immunoSEQ multiplex PCR; TCRdb's copy keeps in-frame clones and lacks some. The table lists tens of thousands of clones, 70% to 90% of them singletons. The material sequenced was CD4+ or CD8+ T cells sorted from blood, taken in a trial of the OX40 agonist ivuxolimab. The chain couples TRBV7-6 to TRBJ2-1; 12 nucleotides agree with TRBD2. The receptor's source is an adult with an advanced solid tumor such as melanoma, head and neck, liver or kidney cancer. This CDR3 reads CASSSLAGGPYEQFF. As DNA, the CDR3 is TGTGCCAGCAGCTCTCTAGCGGGAGGGCCTTATGAGCAGTTCTTC.